This TCR beta chain is from a study of cytomegalovirus exposure and HLA in healthy donors. Points from the study as a whole: Cytomegalovirus status was reportedly diagnosed by the classifier with high specificity and sensitivity. Confirmation was obtained in vitro that three CMV-associated chains are specific for CMV antigens. The authors listed 180 or so TCR beta chains as cytomegalovirus-associated.

The protocol was immunoSEQ multiplex PCR, while the TCRdb copy is restricted to in-frame clones and leaves out a portion. The sample lists some 140,000 clones; about four fifths were seen once. Germline-derived CDR1 and CDR2 are SGDLS and YYNGEE. The CDR3 is 14 amino acids. V lost 4 bases to trimming and J lost 5 bases; unmatched junction nucleotides: 7. Regarding this clone: Its antigen is still unknown.

Sequencing was done on a sample of PBMCs. The genes are TRBV9 and TRBJ2-5, with 8 bases that match TRBD1. The source is a woman between 25 and 40 years old in good health and CMV-seronegative. DNA for the CDR3: TGTGCCAGCAGCACAGGGGGTAGCTTGGAGACCCAGTACTTC. Translated: CASSTGGSLETQYF. The complete variable domain, with remaining parts taken from reference TRBV9 and TRBJ2-5, reads DSGVTQTPKHLITATGQRVTLRCSPRSGDLSVYWYQQSLDQGLQFLIQYYNGEERAKGNILERFSAQQFPDLHSELNLSSLELGDSALYFCASSTGGSLETQYFGPGTRLLVL.